The following is a T cell receptor (beta chain) sequence with its context. Original handling: For nucleated cells, counts were estimated from reference gene primer amplification. Sequencing used immunoSEQ multiplex PCR; TCRdb keeps in-frame clones, though not all of them. V, J and clone size are taken as reported in that table, and D and trimming were inferred from the DNA itself. The sample lists fewer than 250,000 clones; around 83% were seen once. This entry is derived from a study of blood T cell repertoires in COVID-19. On the study more broadly: There were acute and convalescent COVID-19 samples, and they came from the United States, Italy and Spain. In each case, the material was cDNA or gDNA derived from T cells, B-cell-depleted T cells, or PBMCs.

V was shortened by 7 bases and J by 0 bases, with 13 bases between the two germline ends. Looked up from germline, CDR1 is SQVTM and CDR2 is ANQGSEA. The CDR3 has 14 residues. This TCR came from a woman between 50 and 59 years old with acute or convalescent COVID-19. The sequencing sample was made of peripheral blood. The chain is built from TRBV29-1 and TRBJ2-1; a possible D gene is TRBD2 (6 bases). CDR3 nucleotides: TGCAGCGGCGCCGGAGGGAGCTCCTACAATGAGCAGTTCTTC. It encodes CSGAGGSSYNEQFF.